The 2 T cell receptor beta chains in this list originate from one sample, sequenced in a study of a mutant IDH1 vaccine in newly diagnosed glioma. Noted time point: week 35, safety follow-up. Vaccination comprised doses that each held 300 ug of mutant IDH1 20-mer peptide, plus topical imiquimod. The data were produced by immunoSEQ multiplex PCR, yet TCRdb's version contains in-frame clones alone and is incomplete. The table records about 27,000 clones, 70% to 90% of them present only once. The antigens for these receptors are not known. The sample here was PBMCs, taken from a glioma patient whose treatment included an IDH1 peptide vaccine. The receptor set was obtained from a man under 40 with glioma.

The V and J genes are TRBV18 and TRBJ1-1, with D possibly being TRBD1 (6 bases). CDR1 is KGHSH and CDR2 is LQKENI in the germline V gene. The CDR3 is made up of 13 amino acids. The V gene lost 7 bases and the J gene lost 1 base, with 10 bases spanning the gap. The CDR3 DNA follows: TGTGCCAGCTTAGGACAGAGGAACACTGAAGCTTTCTTT. Translated: CASLGQRNTEAFF.

DNA of the CDR3: TGTGCCAGCAGAGGGGGCTTGAACACCGGGGAGCTGTTTTTT. It codes for CASRGGLNTGELFF. This rearrangement joins TRBV2 to TRBJ2-2, with 7 nucleotides matching TRBD1. In germline, CDR1 is SNHLY, CDR2 FYNNEI. V was clipped by 6 bases and J by 1 base; unmatched bases: 2. The length of the CDR3 is 14 residues.